These T cell receptor beta chains were read from a single sample in a study of cytomegalovirus exposure and HLA in healthy donors. The data were produced by immunoSEQ multiplex PCR, yet TCRdb's version contains in-frame clones alone and is incomplete. The sample carries some 150,000 clones, approximately 80% recorded once. Sequencing was carried out using PBMCs. These receptors were obtained from a woman aged 18-29 years in good health and CMV-seronegative. The CDR3 runs from the conserved cysteine through the conserved F or W. The D gene is left open where the match is weak. Where a row states a size, it is once, few, many or the class of an expanded clone; other rows omit it.

CDR3 DNA | CDR3 protein | J gene | CDR3 length | clone size | D gene | V gene
TGTGCCAGCAAGATAACAGGGGGCAACACCGGGGAGCTGTTTTTT | CASKITGGNTGELFF | TRBJ2-2 | 15 | once | TRBD1 | TRBV6-5
TGTGCCAGCAGCTTGCTTCCGGATGCGGGTGAGCAGTTCTTC | CASSLLPDAGEQFF | TRBJ2-1 | 14 | once | - | TRBV5-6
TGTGCCTGGAGAACAGGTGGGGTGGGCGGCTACACCTTC | CAWRTGGVGGYTF | TRBJ1-2 | 13 | - | - | TRBV30
TGTGCCAGCAGCCCGAGCTCTGGGGCCAACGTCCTGACTTTC | CASSPSSGANVLTF | TRBJ2-6 | 14 | few | - | TRBV7-3
TGTGCCAGCAGTGCAACCGGGACAGGGAGTGGCTACACCTTC | CASSATGTGSGYTF | TRBJ1-2 | 14 | - | TRBD1 | TRBV6-5
TGTGCCAGTAGTATCGATCCCAGAGGAAAAACCACTGAAGCTTTCTTT | CASSIDPRGKTTEAFF | TRBJ1-1 | 16 | few | - | TRBV19
TGTGCCAGCAGTGAATCAGAGTGGCGGGAGTCTTCAGACGAGCAGTACTTC | CASSESEWRESSDEQYF | TRBJ2-7 | 17 | - | TRBD2 | TRBV25-1
TGTGCCAGCAGCTTAGCAGGGACAGGGACTGAAGCTTTCTTT | CASSLAGTGTEAFF | TRBJ1-1 | 14 | - | TRBD1 | TRBV11-1
TGTGCCAGCGGCCTACTGCCGGGACAGGGGGTTTCATACACCTTC | CASGLLPGQGVSYTF | TRBJ1-2 | 15 | - | TRBD1 | TRBV28
TGTGCCTGGAGTCACCCGGGGCGGGAGAACACAGATACGCAGTATTTT | CAWSHPGRENTDTQYF | TRBJ2-3 | 16 | few | TRBD2 | TRBV30
TGTGCCAGCAGCCGCAACACTATCCGGTCGAACACTGAAGCTTTCTTT | CASSRNTIRSNTEAFF | TRBJ1-1 | 16 | - | - | TRBV14
TGTGCCAGCATTTACAGGGGGCAAAACTACGAGCAGTACTTC | CASIYRGQNYEQYF | TRBJ2-7 | 14 | - | TRBD1 | TRBV2
TGTGCCAGTAGGAAAGCGGGAGAGTCCTACGAGCAGTACTTC | CASRKAGESYEQYF | TRBJ2-7 | 14 | - | TRBD2 | TRBV19
TGTGCCAGCACCTCTTCTTTTCAGGGACAGGGGAGAAACGAGCAGTACTTC | CASTSSFQGQGRNEQYF | TRBJ2-7 | 17 | - | TRBD1 | TRBV7-9
TGCGCCAGCAGCCAACAGACAGGGGAAGGCACCATATATTTT | CASSQQTGEGTIYF | TRBJ1-3 | 14 | few | TRBD1 | TRBV5-1
TGTGCCAGCAGCTCTTGGGGACTAGCGGGACCCAGCACAGATACGCAGTATTTT | CASSSWGLAGPSTDTQYF | TRBJ2-3 | 18 | - | TRBD2 | TRBV5-4
TGTGCCAGCCTTGCCGGGACTAGCGATTACAATGAGCAGTTCTTC | CASLAGTSDYNEQFF | TRBJ2-1 | 15 | - | TRBD2 | TRBV2
TGCGCCAGCAGCTTGGGACTAGCGGGAGGGCAAGAGACCCAGTACTTC | CASSLGLAGGQETQYF | TRBJ2-5 | 16 | - | TRBD2 | TRBV5-1
TGTGCCAGCAGTTTTACTCAGGGTACTATAAAAAAACTGTTTTTT | CASSFTQGTIKKLFF | TRBJ1-4 | 15 | once | - | TRBV28
TGTGCCAGCAAAACCGGGACAGGGCCGGACGAGCAGTACTTC | CASKTGTGPDEQYF | TRBJ2-7 | 14 | - | TRBD1 | TRBV2
TGTGCCAGCTCACCTCAGGGTAACGAGCAGTACTTC | CASSPQGNEQYF | TRBJ2-7 | 12 | - | - | TRBV18
TGTGCCAGCAAAAACGGGGGTGGAGAGACCCAGTACTTC | CASKNGGGETQYF | TRBJ2-5 | 13 | - | - | TRBV6-5
TGTGCCAGCAGCCGTCGTTTCCGCAGACAGGGTTGGAATTCACCCCTCCACTTT | CASSRRFRRQGWNSPLHF | TRBJ1-6 | 18 | - | TRBD1 | TRBV11-3
TGTGCCAGCAGTTCTCAGCGGAACACTGAAGCTTTCTTT | CASSSQRNTEAFF | TRBJ1-1 | 13 | - | - | TRBV6-5
TGTGCCAGCAGCTTAGACGGAGGGGGCAGCGGAGAGACCCAGTACTTC | CASSLDGGGSGETQYF | TRBJ2-5 | 16 | - | - | TRBV11-3
TGCGCCAGCAGTGGGGACAGGGAAGTTCACTTC | CASSGDREVHF | TRBJ2-7 | 11 | - | TRBD1 | TRBV10-1
TGTGCCAGCAGTAAAGGGACTAGCGGGGCCCCTGTAGAGCAGTACTTC | CASSKGTSGAPVEQYF | TRBJ2-7 | 16 | - | TRBD2 | TRBV6-1
TGTGCCAGCAGTAACCGTGGACAGGGGGCCCCCTACGAGCAGTACTTC | CASSNRGQGAPYEQYF | TRBJ2-7 | 16 | - | TRBD1 | TRBV28
TGTGCCACCAGCAGAGATCGTTTTGGGGCCAAGAGCAATCAGCCCCAGCATTTT | CATSRDRFGAKSNQPQHF | TRBJ1-5 | 18 | - | - | TRBV15
TGTGCCAGCAGTCTCTCCGGGACAGGGAGAAGGGATGAGCAGTTCTTC | CASSLSGTGRRDEQFF | TRBJ2-1 | 16 | few | TRBD1 | TRBV27
TGTGCCAGCCGTCTAGCGGGCTCCGAGCAGTACTTC | CASRLAGSEQYF | TRBJ2-7 | 12 | - | TRBD2 | TRBV2
TGTGCCAGCAGCCCGGGTTACGAGCAGTACTTC | CASSPGYEQYF | TRBJ2-7 | 11 | - | - | TRBV7-8
TGTGCCAGCAGACCGAATGGGGGGGCGAGAGACTATGGCTACACCTTC | CASRPNGGARDYGYTF | TRBJ1-2 | 16 | - | - | TRBV27
TGTGCCAGCAGCGTAGCAGGGAACAGCTACAATGAGCAGTTCTTC | CASSVAGNSYNEQFF | TRBJ2-1 | 15 | - | - | TRBV9
TGTGCCTGCCCGGGGAAAAGCACAGATACGCAGTATTTT | CACPGKSTDTQYF | TRBJ2-3 | 13 | - | - | TRBV30
TGTGCCAGCAGTTACCCGGCTCGGGCGGGGGGTAATGAGCAGTTCTTC | CASSYPARAGGNEQFF | TRBJ2-1 | 16 | - | TRBD2 | TRBV6-6
TGTGCCAGCAGCCCTACCGACTCCTACGAGCAGTACTTC | CASSPTDSYEQYF | TRBJ2-7 | 13 | - | - | TRBV5-4
TGTGCCAGCACCCAACAGGGTCCCTATGGCTACACCTTC | CASTQQGPYGYTF | TRBJ1-2 | 13 | - | - | TRBV6-1
TGTGCCAGCAGCAAAGGAGCGGGGGACGGAAACGGGAATGAGCAGTTCTTC | CASSKGAGDGNGNEQFF | TRBJ2-1 | 17 | once | - | TRBV21-1
TGTGCCAGCAGCTTGGTGTCTCCTTCCCCGGGCAATGAGCAGTTCTTC | CASSLVSPSPGNEQFF | TRBJ2-1 | 16 | - | - | TRBV5-6
TGCGCCAGCAGCCAAGATATAGAGTCCTACGAGCAGTACTTC | CASSQDIESYEQYF | TRBJ2-7 | 14 | - | - | TRBV4-3
TGTGCCAGCAGTGAAAATCTAATCGCCTACGAGCAGTACTTC | CASSENLIAYEQYF | TRBJ2-7 | 14 | once | - | TRBV6-1
TGTGCCAGCAGTTACCGCCACAGGGGTTACGAGCAGTACTTC | CASSYRHRGYEQYF | TRBJ2-7 | 14 | - | TRBD1 | TRBV6-5
TGTGCCAGCAGCTTAGTGGGCGGGAGAGGGGGGCAAGAGACCCAGTACTTC | CASSLVGGRGGQETQYF | TRBJ2-5 | 17 | - | - | TRBV11-3
TGTGCCAGCAGCTTATGGGCAGGGCTATACGAGCAGTACTTC | CASSLWAGLYEQYF | TRBJ2-7 | 14 | - | - | TRBV11-3
TGTGCCAGCAGCCCGAGGATCGGACAGAGCATGAACACTGAAGCTTTCTTT | CASSPRIGQSMNTEAFF | TRBJ1-1 | 17 | - | - | TRBV7-9
TGCAGCGTTGAAGGGAGACTAGCGGGACATGAGCAGTTCTTC | CSVEGRLAGHEQFF | TRBJ2-1 | 14 | - | TRBD2 | TRBV29-1
TGTGCCAGCTCTCTTTATGGGTCTAGCGGGAGGCAAGAGACCCAGTACTTC | CASSLYGSSGRQETQYF | TRBJ2-5 | 17 | - | TRBD2 | TRBV4-2
TGTGCCAGTACCATGGACAGGGAGGGGCCCCAGCATTTT | CASTMDREGPQHF | TRBJ1-5 | 13 | - | TRBD1 | TRBV19
TGTGCCAGTAGTCCCCCGGGACAGGGGAATCAGCCCCAGCATTTT | CASSPPGQGNQPQHF | TRBJ1-5 | 15 | - | TRBD1 | TRBV19
TGCAGCGTTGTTCGACAGGCCACGACTGAAGCTTTCTTT | CSVVRQATTEAFF | TRBJ1-1 | 13 | - | - | TRBV29-1
TGTGCCAGCTCATATACCGGGACAGGGTCGTACGAGCAGTACTTC | CASSYTGTGSYEQYF | TRBJ2-7 | 15 | once | TRBD1 | TRBV18
TGTGCCAGCAGCCCCGCGGCCGATGGGAGGGATAAGCCCCAGCATTTT | CASSPAADGRDKPQHF | TRBJ1-5 | 16 | - | - | TRBV28